This T cell receptor beta chain is drawn from a study of OX40 agonist ivuxolimab in advanced cancers. As for the study more broadly: Ivuxolimab was a fully human IgG2 agonistic monoclonal antibody targeting the costimulatory receptor OX40 (CD134). Intravenous ivuxolimab was administered to patients every 2 weeks at six dose levels: 0.01, 0.1, 0.3, 1.5, 3 and 10 mg/kg. Of the approximately 50 patients in dose escalation, about 20 had hepatocellular carcinoma, approximately 15 had melanoma, 9 had renal cell carcinoma and 9 had head and neck cancer. In the dose-escalation cohort, approximately 83% of patients were male, and the mean age was roughly 60 years with a range of roughly 23 to 79. Prior anti-PD-1, anti-PD-L1 or anti-CTLA-4 therapy was permitted, and checkpoint inhibitors had been received by about 37% of dose-escalation patients. Partial responses occurred in three dose-escalation patients, of whom one had hepatocellular carcinoma and two had cutaneous melanoma. Peripheral TCRbeta sequencing was intended to test whether TCR sequence diversity was altered and clonal T-cell expansion was caused by ivuxolimab. The monotherapy dose-escalation portion (N of about 47 patients) of the phase I ivuxolimab trial is reported in the paper. What the study reported, not specific to this receptor: After ivuxolimab, more expanded clones were found on average in CD8+ T cells than in CD4+ T cells. Low levels of normalized T-cell clonal expansion were also seen in some patients who did not respond. At doses of 0.1 to 3.0 mg/kg, clonal expansion of both CD4+ and CD8+ blood T cells was observed from baseline to week 6. Partial responders in the 0.1-3.0 mg/kg groups had among the lowest normalized peripheral clonal expansion, especially among CD8+ T cells. The antigen specificity of the clonally expanded peripheral T cells was not determined.

Patients with a history of autoimmune disease or receiving systemic immunosuppression were excluded from the trial. Peripheral blood for TCR sequencing was collected from all dose cohorts at baseline, on cycle 4 day 1, and on cycle 7 day 1. The samples were taken from a phase I, first-in-human, multicenter, open-label dose-escalation trial of ivuxolimab. Adults with locally advanced or metastatic melanoma, renal cell, hepatocellular, or head and neck squamous cell carcinoma were enrolled in the trial. Before TCR sequencing, CD4+ T cells and CD8+ T cells were sorted from peripheral blood as separate populations. In the case of this clone: No cognate antigen has been identified for it. Base qualities are missing; no much larger clone stands one base away.

To sequence the TCRbeta CDR3 region, genomic DNA was isolated from the sorted cells. The immunoSEQ Assay was used to sequence the TCRbeta CDR3 regions. Sourced from immuneACCESS, this table was stored by TCRdb with only in-frame sequences that have V and J called. A share of the clones is absent; for the studies checked, an unresolved V gene accounts for under half, and the remainder has no known explanation. This sample gives about 91,000 clones in total; around 87% of them show up just once. Together, the top ten hold approximately 4.8% of the sample. The germline V gene (reference sequence) supplies CDR1 SGHNT and CDR2 YYREEE. V lost 5 bases and J lost 4 bases; the stretch between them is 21 bases long. The CDR3 measures 16 amino acids from cysteine to phenylalanine. Just the 48-base CDR3 DNA is kept, in frame starting at base 1.

The chain joins TRBV5-4 to TRBJ1-2, and perhaps TRBD1 as D gene, on 5 matching bases. The TCR was taken from an adult with an advanced solid tumor such as melanoma, head and neck, liver or kidney cancer. The sequenced sample was CD4+ or CD8+ T cells sorted from blood, obtained in a trial of the OX40 agonist ivuxolimab. The CDR3 is CASSPPSGARGYGYTF. The nucleotide sequence reads TGTGCCAGCAGTCCACCGAGTGGGGCTCGGGGCTATGGCTACACCTTC.